Listed below are T cell receptor beta chains from one sample, sequenced in a study of T cells in Graves' hyperthyroidism and ophthalmopathy. TCRdb passed the multiplex PCR reads through MiXCR, listing each CDR3 protein once. Of 300,000 to 500,000 distinct CDR3 sequences in the sample, about 15% were seen once. Sequencing was carried out using blood. The source of these receptors is a woman aged 25-40 years with Graves' hyperthyroidism. Both conserved end residues are part of each CDR3. D genes are given only for firm matches. Clone size appears in some rows only: once, few, many, or a class for an expanded clone.

clone_size | j_call | d_call | v_call | cdr3_nt | cdr3_aa
many | TRBJ2-3 | NA | TRBV7-2 | TGTGCCAGCAGCTCTTCTCAGGGGGATACGCAGTATTTT | CASSSSQGDTQYF
many | TRBJ2-1 | NA | TRBV3-1 | TGTGCCAGCAGCCAAGTGTGGGGCAATGAGCAGTTCTTC | CASSQVWGNEQFF
many | TRBJ2-1 | NA | TRBV28 | TGTGCCAGCAGTTTTACTGCGAGCTCCTACAATGAGCAGTTCTTC | CASSFTASSYNEQFF
few | TRBJ2-3 | TRBD2 | TRBV6-1 | TGTGCCAGCACCTCTCGGACTAGCGGGAGTACAGATACGCAGTATTTT | CASTSRTSGSTDTQYF
few | TRBJ1-2 | NA | TRBV25-1 | TGTGCCAGCAGTCCGCTGGAGGCGGCAGGAGCTCGGGGCTACACCTTC | CASSPLEAAGARGYTF
many | TRBJ2-1 | TRBD2 | TRBV29-1 | TGCAGCGCTTCCGGACTAGCGGGAGCCTCCTACAATGAGCAGTTCTTC | CSASGLAGASYNEQFF
few | TRBJ2-5 | NA | TRBV5-1 | TGCGCCAGCAGCAACGCCGGGGGTACAGAGACCCAGTACTTC | CASSNAGGTETQYF
NA | TRBJ2-2 | TRBD2 | TRBV5-1 | TGCGCCAGCAGCCTCGGGGTCGGGAGGTCGAACACCGGGGAGCTGTTTTTT | CASSLGVGRSNTGELFF
NA | TRBJ2-1 | TRBD2 | TRBV6-4 | TGTGCCAGCAGTGACTCGGGGGGGGGAGCCTACAATGAGCAGTTCTTC | CASSDSGGGAYNEQFF
many | TRBJ1-5 | NA | TRBV6-1 | TGTGCCAGCAGTGATCTCTTAGGGTATAGCAATCAGCCCCAGCATTTT | CASSDLLGYSNQPQHF
few | TRBJ1-5 | TRBD1 | TRBV12-3/TRBV12-4 | TGTGCCAGCAGTCACCGGACAGGGGAGGGTCAGCCCCAGCATTTT | CASSHRTGEGQPQHF
many | TRBJ1-1 | NA | TRBV5-5 | TGTGCCAGCAGCTATGGGCGTCAGGGGTACACTGAAGCTTTCTTT | CASSYGRQGYTEAFF
NA | TRBJ2-1 | NA | TRBV4-1 | TGCGCCAGCAGCCAAGCTAGCCTAACGGATGAGCAGTTCTTC | CASSQASLTDEQFF
NA | TRBJ1-4 | NA | TRBV24-1 | TGTGCCACCAGTGAAACCCCCTTCAGCACATACAATGAAAAACTGTTTTTT | CATSETPFSTYNEKLFF
many | TRBJ1-1 | NA | TRBV12-3/TRBV12-4 | TGTGCCAGCAGCCTACAAGTGAACACTGAAGCTTTCTTT | CASSLQVNTEAFF
few | TRBJ2-7 | TRBD2 | TRBV7-2 | TGTGCCAGCAGCTTTAGCGGGGGGACGCAGTACTTC | CASSFSGGTQYF
many | TRBJ1-5 | NA | TRBV5-6 | TGTGCCAGCAGCCTAGGGGTGAGCAATCAGCCCCAGCATTTT | CASSLGVSNQPQHF
NA | TRBJ2-7 | NA | TRBV29-1 | TGCAGCGTACGCCTCCGGGACACACAGACCTACGAGCAGTACTTC | CSVRLRDTQTYEQYF
many | TRBJ2-7 | NA | TRBV29-1 | TGCAGCGTTGAAGATCCCCCCTACGAGCAGTACTTC | CSVEDPPYEQYF
NA | TRBJ1-5 | NA | TRBV25-1 | TGTGCCAGCAGTGGGAAGGGAGACCAGCCCCAGCATTTT | CASSGKGDQPQHF
many | TRBJ2-5 | NA | TRBV3-1 | TGTGCCAGCAGCCAACACGGCAGGGCTCTCCAAGAGACCCAGTACTTC | CASSQHGRALQETQYF
NA | TRBJ2-7 | NA | TRBV7-9 | TGTGCCAGCAGCTTAGCTAGGCCTAGCTCCTACGAGCAGTACTTC | CASSLARPSSYEQYF
many | TRBJ2-2 | NA | TRBV10-1 | TGCGCCACCGGACAGACCGCGAACACCGGGGAGCTGTTTTTT | CATGQTANTGELFF
many | TRBJ1-5 | NA | TRBV28 | TGTGCCAGCAGGAAACCTTCAGGGAATAGCAATCAGGCCCAGCATTTT | CASRKPSGNSNQAQHF
once | TRBJ2-1 | NA | TRBV20-1 | TGCAGTGCCAAGGGCGGGCTCAGCAATGAGCAGTTCTTC | CSAKGGLSNEQFF
many | TRBJ2-1 | TRBD2 | TRBV7-9 | TGTGCCAGCAGCTTAGGCGGGGGTAGCATCCATGAGCAGTTCTTC | CASSLGGGSIHEQFF
many | TRBJ2-1 | NA | TRBV30 | TGTGCCTGGAGTTATAGGGTGAATGAGCAGTTCTTC | CAWSYRVNEQFF
NA | TRBJ1-2 | NA | TRBV30 | TGTGTCTGGAGTGTTAATCACCGGACCTATGGCTACACCTTC | CVWSVNHRTYGYTF
many | TRBJ1-2 | TRBD1 | TRBV27 | TGTGCCAGCAGTGTGGGACAGGGGTCTGGCTACACCTTC | CASSVGQGSGYTF
once | TRBJ2-1 | TRBD2 | TRBV5-1 | TGCGCCAGCAGCTTGCTAGCGGGAGGGTATGAAGAGACCCAGTTCTTC | CASSLLAGGYEETQFF
many | TRBJ2-1 | NA | TRBV6-1 | TGTGCCAGCAGTGAAAAAGGGTACTACAATGAGCAGTTCTTC | CASSEKGYYNEQFF
many | TRBJ1-1 | NA | TRBV18 | TGTGCCAGCTCACTTGCGTTTGAGAACACTGAAGCTTTCTTT | CASSLAFENTEAFF
few | TRBJ2-7 | TRBD2 | TRBV14 | TGTGCCAGCAGCCCTACTAGCGGTTTCTCCTACGAGCAGTACTTC | CASSPTSGFSYEQYF
many | TRBJ2-7 | NA | TRBV5-1 | TGCGCCAGCAGGCCAACAGGAAGGGGCTACGAGCAGTACTTC | CASRPTGRGYEQYF
NA | TRBJ1-3 | NA | TRBV6-6 | TGTGCCAGCAGTTACCTCCTCTCTGGAAACACCATATATTTT | CASSYLLSGNTIYF
NA | TRBJ1-1 | TRBD1 | TRBV29-1 | TGCAGCGTTGAAGCCACAGGGGAGGCGACCACTGAAGCTTTCTTT | CSVEATGEATTEAFF
many | TRBJ1-3 | NA | TRBV2 | TGTGCCAGCAGTCAGGACGGAAACACCATATATTTT | CASSQDGNTIYF
NA | TRBJ1-6 | NA | TRBV6-1 | TGTGCCAGCTCGAAAATGCGGGATTCACCCCTCCACTTT | CASSKMRDSPLHF
many | TRBJ2-5 | TRBD1 | TRBV7-6 | TGTGCCAGCAGCCATTCGGACAGGGCGGGGATGAAGACCCAGTACTTC | CASSHSDRAGMKTQYF